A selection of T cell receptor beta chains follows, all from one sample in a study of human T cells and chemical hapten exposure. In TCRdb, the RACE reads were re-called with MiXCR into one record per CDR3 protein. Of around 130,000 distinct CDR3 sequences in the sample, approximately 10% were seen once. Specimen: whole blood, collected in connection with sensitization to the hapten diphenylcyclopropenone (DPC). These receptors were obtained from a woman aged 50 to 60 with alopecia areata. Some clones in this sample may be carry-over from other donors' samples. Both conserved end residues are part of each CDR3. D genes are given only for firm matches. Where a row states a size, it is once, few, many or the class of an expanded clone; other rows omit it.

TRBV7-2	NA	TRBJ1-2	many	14	TGTGCCAGCAGCTTAGCAGGGGGGTTCTACGGCTACACCTTC	CASSLAGGFYGYTF
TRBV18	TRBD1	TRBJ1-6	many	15	TGTGCCAGCTCACCACGGGACAGGGGTAATTCACCCCTCCACTTT	CASSPRDRGNSPLHF
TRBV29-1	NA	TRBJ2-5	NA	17	TGCAGCGTTCGTGATTCGATCATGTGGCCCGTTCAGGAGACCCAGTACTTC	CSVRDSIMWPVQETQYF
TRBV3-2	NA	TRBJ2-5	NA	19	TGTGCCAGCTCCCCAGCTGTCTCGTCCTTGACGCACGCTGGAGAGACCCAGTACTTC	CASSPAVSSLTHAGETQYF
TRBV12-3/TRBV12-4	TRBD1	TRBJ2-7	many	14	TGTGCCAGCAGTTCCGGGACAGGGGTCTACGAGCAGTACTTC	CASSSGTGVYEQYF
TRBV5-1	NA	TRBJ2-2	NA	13	TGCGCCAGCAGCTCAGAGGGCCACGGGGAGCTGTTTTTT	CASSSEGHGELFF
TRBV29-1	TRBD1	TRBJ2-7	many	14	TGCAGCGTTGAACCTGGGACAGGGACCGACGAGCAGTACTTC	CSVEPGTGTDEQYF
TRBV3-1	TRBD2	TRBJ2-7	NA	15	TGTGCCAGCAGCCGCTCGGGACTAGCGGGATCCGAGCAGTACTTC	CASSRSGLAGSEQYF
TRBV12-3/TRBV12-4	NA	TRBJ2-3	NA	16	TGTGCCAGCAGTTTGGAGGGGCGGGGAATCACAGATACGCAGTATTTT	CASSLEGRGITDTQYF
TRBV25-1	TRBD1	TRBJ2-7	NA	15	TGTGCCAGCTCCCACCGGGACAGGGCCGTTGACGAGCAGTACTTC	CASSHRDRAVDEQYF
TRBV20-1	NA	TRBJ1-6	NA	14	TGCAGTGCTACTATAACCGGGACCTCTTCACCCCTCCACTTT	CSATITGTSSPLHF
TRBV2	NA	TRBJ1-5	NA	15	TGTGCCAGCAGTGAGCAGGGACAATTCAATCAGCCCCAGCATTTT	CASSEQGQFNQPQHF
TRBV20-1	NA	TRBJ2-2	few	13	TGCAGTGCTAGAAAAAGCGTAACCGGGGAGCTGTTTTTT	CSARKSVTGELFF
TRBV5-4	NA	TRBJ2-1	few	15	TGTGCCAGCAGCTTGGGGACTACAGTGACGAATGAGCAGTTCTTC	CASSLGTTVTNEQFF
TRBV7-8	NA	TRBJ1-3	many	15	TGTGCCAGCAGCCCTGCAGGGAAATCTGGAAACACCATATATTTT	CASSPAGKSGNTIYF
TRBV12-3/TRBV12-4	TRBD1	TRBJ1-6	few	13	TGTGCCAGCAGTTCTACAGGGGATTCACCCCTCCACTTT	CASSSTGDSPLHF
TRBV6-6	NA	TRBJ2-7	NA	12	TGTGCCAGCAGCCCTGACCCTAACGAGCAGTACTTC	CASSPDPNEQYF
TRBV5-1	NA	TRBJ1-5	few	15	TGCGCCAGCAGCTTGGCAACAGGCGGCAATCAGCCCCAGCATTTT	CASSLATGGNQPQHF
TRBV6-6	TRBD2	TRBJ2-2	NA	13	TGTGCCAGCATACTAGCGGGAGCCGGGGAGCTGTTTTTT	CASILAGAGELFF
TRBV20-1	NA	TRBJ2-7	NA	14	TGCAGTGCCGACAATAACGGACAGTCCTACGAGCAGTACTTC	CSADNNGQSYEQYF
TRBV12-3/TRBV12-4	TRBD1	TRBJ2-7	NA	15	TGTGCCAGCAGTTTCCCGGGACAGGGGACCCACGAGCAGTACTTC	CASSFPGQGTHEQYF
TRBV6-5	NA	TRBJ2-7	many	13	TGTGCCAGCACCTACGGGACAAACTACGAGCAGTACTTC	CASTYGTNYEQYF
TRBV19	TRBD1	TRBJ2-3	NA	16	TGTGCCAGTAGTATCGAAGACAGGGTACAAACAGATACGCAGTATTTT	CASSIEDRVQTDTQYF